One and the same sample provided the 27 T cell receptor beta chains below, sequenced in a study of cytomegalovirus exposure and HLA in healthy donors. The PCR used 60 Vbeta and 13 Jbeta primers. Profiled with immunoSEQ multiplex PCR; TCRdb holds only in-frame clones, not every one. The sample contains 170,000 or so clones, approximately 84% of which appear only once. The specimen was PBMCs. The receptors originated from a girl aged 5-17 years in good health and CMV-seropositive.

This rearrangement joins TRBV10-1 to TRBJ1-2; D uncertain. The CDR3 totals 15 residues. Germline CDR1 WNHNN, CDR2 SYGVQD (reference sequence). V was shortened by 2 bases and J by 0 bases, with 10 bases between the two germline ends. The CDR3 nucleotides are TGCGCCAGCAGTGAGAAAACAGCAGCTAACTATGGCTACACCTTC. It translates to CASSEKTAANYGYTF.

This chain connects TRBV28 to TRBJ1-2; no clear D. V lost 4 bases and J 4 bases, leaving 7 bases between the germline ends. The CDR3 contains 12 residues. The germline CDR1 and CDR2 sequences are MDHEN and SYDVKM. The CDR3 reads CASSSNSYGYTF. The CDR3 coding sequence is TGTGCCAGCAGTTCAAACAGCTATGGCTACACCTTC.

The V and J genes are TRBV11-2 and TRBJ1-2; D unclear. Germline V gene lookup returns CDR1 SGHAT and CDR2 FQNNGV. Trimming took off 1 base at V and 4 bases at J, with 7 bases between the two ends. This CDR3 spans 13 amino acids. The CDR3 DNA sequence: TGTGCCAGCAGCTTAGGCACAATCTATGGCTACACCTTC. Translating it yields CASSLGTIYGYTF.

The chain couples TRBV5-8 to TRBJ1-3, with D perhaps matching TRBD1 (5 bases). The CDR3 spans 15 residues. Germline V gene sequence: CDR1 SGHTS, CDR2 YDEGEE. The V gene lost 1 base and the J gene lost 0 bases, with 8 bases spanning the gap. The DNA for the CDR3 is TGTGCCAGCAGCTTGTACAGGTCCTCTGGAAACACCATATATTTT. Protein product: CASSLYRSSGNTIYF.

The CDR3 loop reads CASSPTWEGGQAEQYF. Written as DNA, the CDR3 is TGTGCCAGCAGTCCCACTTGGGAGGGGGGGCAGGCCGAGCAGTACTTC. This chain uses TRBV2 with TRBJ2-7; a possible D gene is TRBD2 (7 bases). The germline gives CDR1 SNHLY, CDR2 FYNNEI. This CDR3 has 16 amino acids. Trimming took off 5 bases at V and 6 bases at J, with 23 bases between the two ends. Together with reference TRBV2 and TRBJ2-7, the CDR3 gives the full variable domain: EPEVTQTPSHQVTQMGQEVILRCVPISNHLYFYWYRQILGQKVEFLVSFYNNEISEKSEIFDDQFSVERPDGSNFTLKIRSTKLEDSAMYFCASSPTWEGGQAEQYFGPGTRLTVT.

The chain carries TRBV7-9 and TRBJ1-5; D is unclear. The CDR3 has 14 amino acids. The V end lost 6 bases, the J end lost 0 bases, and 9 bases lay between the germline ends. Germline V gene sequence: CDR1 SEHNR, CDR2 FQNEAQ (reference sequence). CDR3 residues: CASRTDRSNQPQHF. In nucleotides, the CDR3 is TGTGCCAGCAGAACAGACCGTAGCAATCAGCCCCAGCATTTT.

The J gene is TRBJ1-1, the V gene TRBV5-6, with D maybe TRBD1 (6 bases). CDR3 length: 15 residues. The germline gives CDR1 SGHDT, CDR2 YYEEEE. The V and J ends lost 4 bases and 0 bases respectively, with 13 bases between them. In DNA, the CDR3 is TGTGCCAGCAGCGGGGCCCAGGGGATGAACACTGAAGCTTTCTTT. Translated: CASSGAQGMNTEAFF.

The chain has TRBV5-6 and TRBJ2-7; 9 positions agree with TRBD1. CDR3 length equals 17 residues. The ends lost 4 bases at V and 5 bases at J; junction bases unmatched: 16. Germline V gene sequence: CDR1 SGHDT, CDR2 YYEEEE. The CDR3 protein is CASSPTGGASPWDEQYF. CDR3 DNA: TGTGCCAGCAGCCCCACAGGGGGCGCATCCCCTTGGGACGAGCAGTACTTC.

The CDR3 region has the DNA TGTGCCAGCAGCGCGGGGACAGGGGGCTCCAGAAACTCCTACGAGCAGTACTTC. It codes for CASSAGTGGSRNSYEQYF. The chain links TRBV9 to TRBJ2-7; 12 bases are a match to TRBD1. V trimming: 3 bases; J trimming: 0 bases; junction bases outside the gene matches: 10. This CDR3 spans 18 amino acids. Germline V gene data show CDR1 as SGDLS and CDR2 as YYNGEE.

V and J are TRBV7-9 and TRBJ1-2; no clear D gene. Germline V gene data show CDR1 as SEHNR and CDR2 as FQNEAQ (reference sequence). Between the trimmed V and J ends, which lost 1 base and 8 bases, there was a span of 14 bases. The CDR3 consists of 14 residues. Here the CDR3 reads CASSLERAEEGYTF. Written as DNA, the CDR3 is TGTGCCAGCAGCTTAGAGAGGGCAGAGGAGGGCTACACCTTC.

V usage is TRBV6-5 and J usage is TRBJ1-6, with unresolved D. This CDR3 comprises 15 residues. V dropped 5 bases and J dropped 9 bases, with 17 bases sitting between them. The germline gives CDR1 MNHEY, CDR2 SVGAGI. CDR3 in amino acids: CASSPLGREGSPLHF. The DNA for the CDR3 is TGTGCCAGCAGTCCCCTGGGGAGGGAAGGTTCACCCCTCCACTTT.

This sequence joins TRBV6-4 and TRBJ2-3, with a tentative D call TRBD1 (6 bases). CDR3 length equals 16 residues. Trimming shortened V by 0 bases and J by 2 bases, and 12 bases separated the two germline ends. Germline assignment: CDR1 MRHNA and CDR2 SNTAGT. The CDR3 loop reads CASSDSARDNTDTQYF. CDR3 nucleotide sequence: TGTGCCAGCAGTGACTCGGCTCGGGACAACACAGATACGCAGTATTTT.

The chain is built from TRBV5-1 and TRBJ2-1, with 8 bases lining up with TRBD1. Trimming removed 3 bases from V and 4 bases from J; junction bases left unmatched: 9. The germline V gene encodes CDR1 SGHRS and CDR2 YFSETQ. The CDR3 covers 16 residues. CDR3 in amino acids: CASSSETGVLYNEQFF. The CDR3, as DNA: TGCGCCAGCAGCTCCGAGACAGGGGTGCTGTACAATGAGCAGTTCTTC.

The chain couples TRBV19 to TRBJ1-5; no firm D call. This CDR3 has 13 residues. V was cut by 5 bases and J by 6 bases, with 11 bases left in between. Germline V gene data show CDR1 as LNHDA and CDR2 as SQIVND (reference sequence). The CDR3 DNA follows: TGTGCCAGTAGTCCTACTGTCGGTCAGCCCCAGCATTTT. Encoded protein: CASSPTVGQPQHF.

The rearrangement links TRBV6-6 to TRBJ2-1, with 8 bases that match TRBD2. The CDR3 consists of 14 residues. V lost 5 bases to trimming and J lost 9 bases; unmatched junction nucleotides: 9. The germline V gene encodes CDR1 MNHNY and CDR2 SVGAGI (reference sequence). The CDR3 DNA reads TGTGCCAGCAGTGACCCGGGGGGGCCCGGTGAGCAGTTCTTC. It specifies CASSDPGGPGEQFF.

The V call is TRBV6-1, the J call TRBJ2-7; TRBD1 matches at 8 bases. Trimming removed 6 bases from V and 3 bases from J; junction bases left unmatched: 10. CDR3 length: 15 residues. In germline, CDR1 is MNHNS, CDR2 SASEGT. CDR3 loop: CASRGTGTGDYEQYF. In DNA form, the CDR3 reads TGTGCCAGCAGGGGGACCGGGACAGGCGACTACGAGCAGTACTTC.

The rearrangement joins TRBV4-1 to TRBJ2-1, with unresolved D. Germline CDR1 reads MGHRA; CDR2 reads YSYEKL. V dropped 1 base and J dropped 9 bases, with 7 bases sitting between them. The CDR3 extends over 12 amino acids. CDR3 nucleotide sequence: TGCGCCAGCAGCCAAGTTTTCGGTGAGCAGTTCTTC. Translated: CASSQVFGEQFF.

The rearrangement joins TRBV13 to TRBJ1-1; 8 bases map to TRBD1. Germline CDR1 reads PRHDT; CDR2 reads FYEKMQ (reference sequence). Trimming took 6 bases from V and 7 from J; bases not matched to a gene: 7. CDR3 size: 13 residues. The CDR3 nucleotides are TGTGCCAGCAGGGAAACAGGGGGAGGTGAAGCTTTCTTT. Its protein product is CASRETGGGEAFF.

The CDR3 loop reads CASSLMWPHEAFF. CDR3 DNA sequence: TGTGCCAGTAGTCTGATGTGGCCTCATGAAGCTTTCTTT. The chain uses TRBV19 and TRBJ1-1; D unclear. CDR1 is LNHDA and CDR2 is SQIVND in the germline V gene (reference sequence). The CDR3 is 13 residues long. V was cut by 5 bases and J by 7 bases, with 14 bases left in between.

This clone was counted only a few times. DNA of the CDR3: TGTGCCAGCAGTACCCCGCTGAGGGGGAAAAATGGCTACACCTTC. Residues: CASSTPLRGKNGYTF. The J gene is TRBJ1-2, the V gene TRBV6-6, with a tentative D call TRBD1 (6 bases). V was pared by 5 bases and J by 6 bases, with 19 bases between. This CDR3 spans 15 amino acids. Germline V gene sequence: CDR1 MNHNY, CDR2 SVGAGI (reference sequence).

The CDR3 DNA reads as TGCGCCAGCAGCCAAGGACGGGGGAACACTGAAGCTTTCTTT. It is translated as CASSQGRGNTEAFF. The chain carries TRBV4-1 and TRBJ1-1, with D unclear. The CDR3 sequence is 14 residues long. CDR1 is MGHRA and CDR2 is YSYEKL in the germline V gene. V gave up 1 base and J gave up 1 base, with 7 bases separating them.

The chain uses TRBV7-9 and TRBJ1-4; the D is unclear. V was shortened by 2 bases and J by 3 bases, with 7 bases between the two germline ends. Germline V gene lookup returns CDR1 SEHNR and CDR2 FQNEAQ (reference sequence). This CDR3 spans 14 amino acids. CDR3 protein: CASSLSRPNEKLFF. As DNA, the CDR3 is TGTGCCAGCAGCTTAAGCAGGCCTAATGAAAAACTGTTTTTT.

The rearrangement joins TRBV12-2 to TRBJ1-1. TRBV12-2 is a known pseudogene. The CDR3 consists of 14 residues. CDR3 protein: CASRLITRGTEAFF. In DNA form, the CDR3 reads TGTGCAAGTCGCTTAATTACGAGAGGCACTGAAGCTTTCTTT.

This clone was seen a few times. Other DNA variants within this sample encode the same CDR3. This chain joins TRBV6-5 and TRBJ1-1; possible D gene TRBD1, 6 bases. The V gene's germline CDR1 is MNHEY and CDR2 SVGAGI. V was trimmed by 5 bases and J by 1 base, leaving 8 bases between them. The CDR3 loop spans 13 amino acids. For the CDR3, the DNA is TGTGCCAGCAGTGAGGGACAGAACACTGAAGCTTTCTTT. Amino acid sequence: CASSEGQNTEAFF.

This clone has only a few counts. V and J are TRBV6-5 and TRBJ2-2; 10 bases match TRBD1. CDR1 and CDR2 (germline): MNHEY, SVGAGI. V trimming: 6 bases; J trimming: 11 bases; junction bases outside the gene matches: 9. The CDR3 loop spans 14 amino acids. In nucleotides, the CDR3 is TGTGCCAGCAGCGATGACAGGGGGCGCAGAGAGCTGTTTTTT. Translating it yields CASSDDRGRRELFF.

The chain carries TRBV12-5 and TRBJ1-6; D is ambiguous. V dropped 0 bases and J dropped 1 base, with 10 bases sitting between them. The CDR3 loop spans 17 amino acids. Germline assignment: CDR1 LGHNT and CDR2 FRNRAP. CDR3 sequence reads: CASGLVPSGSYNSPLHF. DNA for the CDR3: TGTGCTAGTGGTTTGGTCCCGTCGGGGTCCTATAATTCACCCCTCCACTTT. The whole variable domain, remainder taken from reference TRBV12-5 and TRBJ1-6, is DARVTQTPRHKVTEMGQEVTMRCQPILGHNTVFWYRQTMMQGLELLAYFRNRAPLDDSGMPKDRFSAEMPDATLATLKIQPSEPRDSAVYFCASGLVPSGSYNSPLHFGNGTRLTVT.

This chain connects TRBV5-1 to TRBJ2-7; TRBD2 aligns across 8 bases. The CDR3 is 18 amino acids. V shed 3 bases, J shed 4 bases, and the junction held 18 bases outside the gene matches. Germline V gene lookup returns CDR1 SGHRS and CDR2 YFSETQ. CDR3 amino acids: CASSSPPSGGKGLYEQYF. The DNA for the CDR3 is TGCGCCAGCAGCTCGCCCCCTTCGGGGGGGAAAGGGCTTTACGAGCAGTACTTC.